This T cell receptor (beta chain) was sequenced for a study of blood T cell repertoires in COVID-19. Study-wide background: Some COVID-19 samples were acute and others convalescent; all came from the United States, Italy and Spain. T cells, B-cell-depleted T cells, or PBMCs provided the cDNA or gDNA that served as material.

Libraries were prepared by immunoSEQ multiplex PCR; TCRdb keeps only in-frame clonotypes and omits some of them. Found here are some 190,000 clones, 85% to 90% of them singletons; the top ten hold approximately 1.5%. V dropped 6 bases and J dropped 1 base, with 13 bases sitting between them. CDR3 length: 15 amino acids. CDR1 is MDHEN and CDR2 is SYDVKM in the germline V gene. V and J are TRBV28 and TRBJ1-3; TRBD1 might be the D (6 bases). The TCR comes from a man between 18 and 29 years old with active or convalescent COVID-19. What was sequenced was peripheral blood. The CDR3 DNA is TGTGCCAGCAGCCGAAACAGGGATTCTGGAAACACCATATATTTT. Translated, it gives CASSRNRDSGNTIYF.